The text below deals with one T cell receptor beta chain. Its antigen specificity is not known. Base qualities are not at hand, and no much larger clone is one base apart. The sample belongs to a study of cytomegalovirus exposure and HLA in healthy donors (dated by TCRdb to between 2016 and 2019). In the study overall: An earlier analysis of approximately 640 of the donors reported approximately 300 Gb of sequence data and 100 million to 130 million unique TCR beta sequences from around 200 million T cells. An early release that covered more than 550 HLA-typed donors contained approximately 300 gigabases of sequencing data and approximately 85 million unique TCR sequences. Of the approximately 400 genotyped donors, 75% to 85% were placed in the genetic ancestry cluster associated with self-reported Caucasian donors. The study aimed to test whether cataloging public T cell receptors could reveal signatures of past pathogen exposure. The study profiled the T cell repertoires of 500 to 800 subjects by immunosequencing and related them to cytomegalovirus serostatus. In addition to the first cohort of hundreds of subjects, a separate validation cohort of approximately 130 different subjects was used. High-throughput TCR immunosequencing, statistical association of individual TCRs with disease status, and machine learning were combined to predict cytomegalovirus infection status. A later analysis re-analyzed previously published TCR beta repertoires from approximately 670 donors and added high-resolution HLA genotyping to study TCR occurrence patterns. The later analysis used no new phenotypic data to find candidate immune exposures, relying instead on TCR beta sequences and their occurrence across donors. To decide whether each TCR beta V gene segment behaved as functional or pseudogenic, an earlier analysis of some 600 of the donors relied on high-throughput TCR beta sequencing. Donor age, sex, ethnicity and CMV serostatus were compiled together with the repertoire data. A later genetic analysis took genome-wide SNP genotypes for about three fifths of the roughly 670 donors and used that subset as a discovery cohort. All discovery cohort repertoires had been generated on a single sequencing platform. Class I and class II HLA loci were covered by the typing at four-digit resolution. The number of typed donors differed by locus: about 620-640 for A, B, C, DRB1 and DQB1; some 500 for DQA1; fewer than 610 for DPA1; and about 470 for DPB1. A few DR-DQ haplotypes were handled as single units for association and clustering because linkage in the cohort was strong. On average, roughly 240,000 unique TCR beta nucleotide sequences were sequenced per donor among 398 genotyped donors of the cohort, with roughly 18% of those sequences being non-productive. Overall study results and their limits: A later analysis found that most CMV-associated TCR beta chains appeared HLA-restricted, with HLA associations seemingly driven largely by CMV exposure. When HLA alleles, especially DR and DQ, strongly co-occurred, TCR associations were difficult to assign to individual alleles. Some IMGT-functional V segments, including TRBV6-2 and TRBV6-3, could not be told apart with the 87-base-pair reads, so those segments were excluded. In an earlier analysis of about 550 of the donors, most TCR beta V segments were observed in productive rearrangements about 87% or about 30% of the time, broadly matching IMGT annotations. In a later analysis, HLA-associated TCR beta chains showed more clonal expansion and lower generation probabilities than non-associated chains that were equally common. Across donors, most TCR sequences were observed very rarely, whereas some public TCRs were present in many individuals. Compared with the approximately 720-donor mean, donors in an Asian-associated ancestry cluster had fewer N-insertions in productive TCRs, according to a later genetic analysis. An association between a missense DCLRE1C variant and V-gene and J-gene trimming of TCR beta chains was found in a later genetic analysis and replicated in an independent cohort. Sequencing depth was assumed to be roughly uniform across donors in the presence/absence analyses, though that assumption may not hold. The study gave a list of about 160 TCR beta chains associated with cytomegalovirus. CMV serostatus was the only immune exposure information available for the cohort. The classifier was reported to diagnose cytomegalovirus status with high specificity and sensitivity in both the original and validation cohorts. A few of the identified cytomegalovirus-associated TCR beta chains were confirmed in vitro to be specific for cytomegalovirus antigens. Specific HLA alleles were associated with some 15,000 TCR beta sequences at a false discovery rate of 0.05 in a later analysis. It was suggested by the authors that the approach could potentially be generalized to other disease states and immunological phenotypes. In this cohort, only TCR beta chains were sequenced, and detectable features were limited by the absence of alpha or paired-chain data. A cluster of highly shared sequence variants was judged likely to be a technical artifact of the sequencing pipeline. A later analysis found that TCR association rates varied across HLA loci, with DRB1 alleles showing the most associated TCRs and HLA-C alleles the fewest. HLA typing was unavailable for some donors at each locus, so association tests used only the typed subset. A further reported finding was that TCR beta sequences accurately predicted the HLA-A and HLA-B alleles for most subjects in the first cohort. Because counts were too low, some 17 rarely observed V segments, including chromosome 9 orphons, were excluded from the earlier analysis of some 540 of the donors. Linkage disequilibrium might explain the correlated functional status among segregating V segments, but an unknown experimental factor could not be ruled out. In a later analysis, several top co-occurrence clusters were reported to appear linked to parvovirus B19, influenza, CMV and Epstein-Barr virus.

In total, roughly 670 healthy bone marrow donors made up the cohort. At the time of sampling, every cohort member was nominally healthy, though immune exposures that went unrecorded were likely present. The donor was CMV seropositive and was included in the group of some 290 seropositive cohort members. Every donor gave a peripheral blood sample, and the peripheral blood mononuclear cells from that sample were used for TCR beta sequencing. The Qiagen DNeasy Blood Extraction Kit was used to extract genomic DNA from the blood cell samples. The germline V gene (reference sequence) sets CDR1 to WNHNN and CDR2 to SYGVQD. The trim is 0 bases for V and 8 bases for J, with a gap of 10 bases between the germline ends. The CDR3 measures 13 amino acids from cysteine to phenylalanine. The entry retains the CDR3 DNA only, 39 bases that are in frame from base 1. Library method: the immunoSEQ multiplex PCR assay. A mixture of 60 forward primers for TCR Vbeta segments and 13 reverse primers for TCR Jbeta segments was used in the multiplex PCR. A multiplex PCR assay on genomic DNA amplified the CDR3 region of rearranged TCR beta genes. The Illumina HiSeq System was used to sequence the amplified TCR beta libraries as 87-base-pair reads. As for the authors' bioinformatics: In a later analysis, about 80 million unique TCR beta chains were counted across the 500 to 700 repertoires, and around 10 million of these chains were shared by at least two donors. A nearest-neighbor algorithm error-corrected the raw reads and collapsed the reads into unique sequences, merging closely related sequences to remove PCR and sequencing errors. V, D and J gene segments were assigned by aligning CDR3 sequences to IMGT reference sequences. For a sequence to be retained, a match of at least six nucleotides to both a V gene segment and a J gene segment was required. A rearrangement was called productive if the CDR3 had no stop codons and remained in frame with V and J, and every other rearrangement was called non-productive. CDR3 was defined according to IMGT convention as the region running from the second conserved V-encoded cysteine to the conserved J-encoded phenylalanine. The earlier analysis of 500 to 600 of the donors excluded sequences that lacked an unambiguous match to a single V gene segment. In an earlier analysis of around 590 of the donors, a V segment was called functional when productive rearrangements were above 56.7%, and segregating when the standard deviation between donors exceeded 5%. To diagnose cytomegalovirus status from the catalog of TCR beta chain sequences, a statistical classification framework was built. V and J gene assignment, in a later analysis, came from comparing TCR nucleotide sequences with IMGT/GENE-DB human TR gene sequences. The TCRdist pipeline was used in a later analysis to assign CDR3 sequences and most-parsimonious VDJ recombination scenarios. A later analysis defined each TCR beta chain by its CDR3 amino acid sequence plus V-gene family, and excluded reads lacking a unique V-gene family. In a later analysis, some 600 highly shared, low-generation-probability nucleotide sequences were removed to address suspected cross-contamination and a sequencing artifact. For each public chain, a later analysis derived a clonal expansion index from normalized ranks of inferred template counts within each repertoire. In a later analysis, generation probabilities were computed with a VDJ recombination model fitted to out-of-frame rearrangements, and the resulting probabilities were checked against IGoR. In a later analysis, TCR-TCR, TCR-HLA and TCR-CMV co-occurrence was scored with hypergeometric tests, and a repertoire-size bias correction was applied to TCR pairs. False discovery rates were estimated in a later analysis by permuting HLA or CMV assignments 20 times. In a later analysis, co-occurring TCRs were grouped using DBSCAN, with TCRdist sequence similarity added in when clustering inside HLA-allele-positive subsets. Repertoires with fewer than 30,000 or more than 120,000 public chains, plus five repertoires with anomalous nucleotide sharing, were excluded from co-occurrence clustering. In its TCRdb copy, this immuneACCESS table keeps in-frame sequences only and misses some clones. Where compared with another copy, unresolved V genes explain less than half of these, and the others have no known cause. From that table come the V and J calls and clone size; the DNA was used to work out D and trimming. A total of 150,000 to 200,000 clones appear in this sample, 75% to 80% of them only once. The ten largest clones capture about 0.93% of the sample.

Specimen: PBMCs. This TCR was sampled from a woman in her forties or fifties in good health and CMV-seropositive. The sequence is built from TRBV10-1 and TRBJ2-5; TRBD2 is possibly the D segment (5 matching bases). The base sequence is TGCGCCAGCAGTGAGTCGAGAGGGAGCACCCAGTACTTC. Translated, it reads CASSESRGSTQYF.